The source of this T cell receptor beta chain is a study of blood T cell repertoires in COVID-19. Germline CDR1 reads LGHNT; CDR2 reads FRNRAP. The ends lost 5 bases at V and 6 bases at J; junction bases unmatched: 3. The CDR3 totals 12 residues. The protocol was immunoSEQ multiplex PCR, while the TCRdb copy is restricted to in-frame clones and leaves out a portion. The sample lists approximately 280,000 clones; roughly 80% were seen once. This rearrangement joins TRBV12-5 to TRBJ2-7; 8 bases match TRBD1. Input material: PBMCs or T cells enriched from blood (not recorded which). The receptor's source is a man in his forties who had been exposed to COVID-19. The CDR3 region has the DNA TGTGCTAGTGGTGGCAGGGGGCTCGAGCAGTACTTC. Amino acids: CASGGRGLEQYF.